The following is a TCR beta chain sequence with its context. These data belong to a study of shared clonotypes between healthy human individuals. The authors ran the assay at deep level. Original methodology: Junction-only immunoSEQ sequences carried no quality scores, so filtering differed. Produced via immunoSEQ multiplex PCR; TCRdb's table is partial and in-frame only. V, J and clone size derive from that table, while D and trimming were established from the DNA sequence. The data hold about a million clones, with 65% to 75% observed a single time. The CDR3 consists of 21 residues. From germline, CDR1 is LNHDA and CDR2 SQIVND (reference sequence). Trimming removed 6 bases from V and 1 base from J; junction bases left unmatched: 16.

Input material: memory CD4+ T cells sorted from blood. Subset given: CD45RA-negative fraction. This chain joins TRBV19 and TRBJ2-2, with 14 bases fitting TRBD2. The clonotype comes from a man aged 18 to 29 in good health. CDR3 loop: CASRQLTGAGTSGRNTGELFF. The CDR3 DNA sequence: TGTGCCAGTAGGCAATTGACAGGGGCCGGGACTAGCGGGAGGAACACCGGGGAGCTGTTTTTT.